This T cell receptor (beta chain) was identified in a study of shared clonotypes between healthy human individuals. Overall study findings and caveats: When compared with the clonotypes that were shared by all four sorted-subset donors, the non-shared clonotypes turned out to have lower generation probabilities.

This clone was recorded only once. What it binds is unknown. The authors loaded 200 ng DNA, 28,000 or so T cell genomes, into sorted-subset replicate PCRs. Repertoires were generated with immunoSEQ multiplex PCR, while TCRdb's copy carries only in-frame clones and drops some. This repertoire shows some 2,000,000 clones, 85% to 95% found once; its top ten account for 0.13%. This receptor was taken from a young man in good health. Sequenced material: naive CD4+ T cells sorted from blood. Described subset: CD45RA+ positively selected.

CDR3 region: CAWRGAGEQYF. The CDR3 bases are TGTGCCTGGCGCGGGGCGGGGGAGCAGTACTTC. This rearrangement joins TRBV30 to TRBJ2-7; D is perhaps TRBD2 (6 bases). There are 11 residues in the CDR3. V lost 5 bases and J lost 7, with 12 bases in between. Germline CDR1 is GTSNPN and CDR2 is SVGIG (reference sequence). Variable domain in full (rest from reference TRBV30 and TRBJ2-7): SQTIHQWPATLVQPVGSPLSLECTVEGTSNPNLYWYRQAAGRGLQLLFYSVGIGQISSEVPQNLSASRPQDRQFILSSKKLLLSDSGFYLCAWRGAGEQYFGPGTRLTVT.